This is a list of T cell receptor beta chains from one sample in a study of blood T cells in healthy people across ages. MiXCR, applied by TCRdb to the 5' RACE reads, yields one record per CDR3 protein. The sample holds fewer than 700,000 distinct CDR3 sequences, around 43% seen once. The sequencing input was blood. These receptors all stem from a man aged 80 or over in good health. Both conserved end residues are part of each CDR3. D genes are given only for firm matches. Clone size is given for some rows only: seen once, a few or many times, or a class if the clone is expanded.

TRBJ2-3	18	TRBV5-1	.	few	TGCGCCAGCAGAAAACTGTCGGCACAGGGTCCAATCACAGATACGCAGTATTTT	CASRKLSAQGPITDTQYF
TRBJ2-5	15	TRBV28	.	.	TGTGCCAGCAGTTCCACGACTTTCGTAGGCTATGAGCAGTACTTC	CASSSTTFVGYEQYF
TRBJ1-4	13	TRBV20-1	.	.	TGCAGTGCCCGCCGGGAATTTAATGAAAAACTGTTTTTT	CSARREFNEKLFF
TRBJ2-3	15	TRBV12-3/TRBV12-4	.	.	TGTGCCAGCAGCCTACGCAGAGTATCAACAGATACGCAGTATTTT	CASSLRRVSTDTQYF
TRBJ2-1	15	TRBV4-3	TRBD1	.	TGCGCCAGCAGCCAAGTATCGGGACAGGGTGTTGCTCCGGTCTTC	CASSQVSGQGVAPVF
TRBJ1-1	14	TRBV7-9	.	many	TGTGCCAGCAGCTCGGCATCAACTGACACTGAAGCTTTCTTT	CASSSASTDTEAFF
TRBJ2-2	13	TRBV11-2	.	.	TGTGCCAGCAGCTTCGGGGTTCCCGGGGAGCTGTTTTTT	CASSFGVPGELFF
TRBJ2-7	14	TRBV18	TRBD1	.	TGTGCCAGCTCACCCTTGGACAGGGGGTACGAGCAGTACTTC	CASSPLDRGYEQYF
TRBJ2-5	14	TRBV7-2	.	once	TGTGCCAGCAGCCCAGGGGACTACCGGGAGACCCAGTACTTC	CASSPGDYRETQYF
TRBJ2-1	13	TRBV20-1	TRBD1	.	TGCAGTGCTACGGACAGGGATTACAATGAGCAGTTCTTC	CSATDRDYNEQFF
TRBJ2-3	16	TRBV7-8	TRBD2	.	TGTGCCAGCAGCTCCACCGGGACTAGGAACACAGATACGCAGTATTTT	CASSSTGTRNTDTQYF